Shown below are 3 T cell receptor beta chains from a single sample sequenced in a study of blood T cell repertoires in COVID-19 (dated by TCRdb to the early 2020s). The library was prepared using the immunoSEQ multiplex PCR assay. TCRdb holds this immuneACCESS table with in-frame rearrangements only. Some clones are missing; in checked studies, unresolved V genes explain under half, and the rest has no known cause. The sample table contains under 300,000 clones; only one count was recorded for 87% of them. About 6% of the sample comes from the top ten. The specimen was PBMCs or T cells enriched from blood (not recorded which). These receptor sequences come from a woman in her thirties with acute COVID-19.

J is TRBJ1-5 and V is TRBV2, with no clear D. There are 16 residues in the CDR3. Germline lookup yields CDR1 SNHLY and CDR2 FYNNEI. V dropped 3 bases and J dropped 3 bases, with 15 bases sitting between them. CDR3 loop: CASSDVGGRPNQPQHF. DNA of the CDR3: TGTGCCAGCAGTGATGTGGGAGGGAGGCCCAATCAGCCCCAGCATTTT.

The gene calls are TRBV28 and TRBJ2-5, with 10 bases matching TRBD2. V was pared by 5 bases and J by 5 bases, with 8 bases of the junction left unmatched. This CDR3 has 15 amino acids. Germline CDR1 is MDHEN and CDR2 is SYDVKM. CDR3 sequence reads: CASSPQAGGYETQYF. CDR3 DNA: TGTGCCAGCAGTCCTCAAGCGGGAGGGTACGAGACCCAGTACTTC.

The table lists this clone with a few counts. The chain joins TRBV6-5 to TRBJ1-5, with no clear D. Germline V gene data show CDR1 as MNHEY and CDR2 as SVGAGI. The CDR3 covers 12 residues. V dropped 5 bases and J dropped 5 bases, with 7 bases sitting between them. The CDR3 loop is CASSKFDQPQHF. The CDR3 DNA is TGTGCCAGCAGTAAATTCGATCAGCCCCAGCATTTT.